The 24 T cell receptor beta chains presented below share a single source sample, sequenced in a study of chemoradiotherapy in HPV16-positive cancers. Using immunoSEQ multiplex PCR, the repertoire was profiled, and TCRdb retains in-frame clones only, with some absent. The sample lists under 20,000 clones, just under 80% seen once, with around 9.9% in the top ten. The specimen was obtained from a patient who underwent chemoradiotherapy. These TCRs come from a human donor with HPV-associated anogenital cancer.

A single count supports this clone. V and J are TRBV19 and TRBJ1-2; D uncertain. Trimming took off 2 bases at V and 2 bases at J, with 9 bases between the two ends. This CDR3 comprises 14 residues. Germline-derived CDR1 and CDR2 are LNHDA and SQIVND (reference sequence). CDR3 loop: CASSIIHQNYGYTF. The CDR3 coding sequence is TGTGCCAGTAGTATAATACACCAGAACTATGGCTACACCTTC.

The J gene is TRBJ2-7, the V gene TRBV7-9; D might be TRBD1 (6 bases). Germline lookup yields CDR1 SEHNR and CDR2 FQNEAQ (reference sequence). V lost 5 bases and J 0 bases, leaving 11 bases between the germline ends. The CDR3 sequence is 14 residues long. The CDR3: CASSPPGDSYEQYF. DNA of the CDR3: TGTGCCAGCAGCCCACCAGGGGACTCCTACGAGCAGTACTTC.

The chain uses TRBV28 and TRBJ2-1; tentatively, D is TRBD1 (5 bases). The V gene's germline CDR1 is MDHEN and CDR2 SYDVKM. The CDR3 has 14 residues. V was cut by 5 bases and J by 4 bases, with 12 bases left in between. The CDR3 spells CASSHQTGYNEQFF. CDR3 in DNA: TGTGCCAGCAGTCATCAAACAGGTTACAATGAGCAGTTCTTC.

This clone was seen a few times. The chain employs TRBV30 and TRBJ2-4; 8 nucleotides agree with TRBD2. The trim removed 0 bases at V and 0 bases at J, leaving 7 bases unmatched. The CDR3 sequence is 17 residues long. Germline V gives CDR1 GTSNPN, CDR2 SVGIG (reference sequence). The CDR3 region has the DNA TGTGCCTGGAGTGTACGATTAGCGGGGTTAGCCAAAAACATTCAGTACTTC. Its translation is CAWSVRLAGLAKNIQYF.

CDR3 amino acids: CASRGTGEETQYF. Written as DNA, the CDR3 is TGTGCCAGCAGGGGGACAGGGGAAGAGACCCAGTACTTC. The V gene is TRBV2, the J gene TRBJ2-5; TRBD1 matches at 10 bases. Trimming removed 6 bases from V and 3 bases from J; junction bases left unmatched: 1. The germline V gene encodes CDR1 SNHLY and CDR2 FYNNEI. The CDR3 extends over 13 amino acids.

The gene calls are TRBV4-3 and TRBJ2-5; 11 positions agree with TRBD2. CDR3 length equals 17 residues. Trimming removed 0 bases from V and 5 bases from J; junction bases left unmatched: 8. Germline V lookup: CDR1 LGHNA, CDR2 YSLEER. The CDR3 region has the DNA TGCGCCAGCAGCCAAGATAGGCTAGCGGGGGGAGGGGAGACCCAGTACTTC. Its translation is CASSQDRLAGGGETQYF.

This chain links TRBV14 with TRBJ1-2; D possibly corresponds to TRBD1 (5 bases). This CDR3 comprises 13 residues. V was cut by 10 bases and J by 1 base, with 13 bases left in between. CDR1 SGHDN and CDR2 FVKESK come from the germline V gene. The CDR3 sequence is CANQAGDNYGYTF. The DNA for the CDR3 is TGTGCCAACCAGGCGGGGGATAACTATGGCTACACCTTC. Variable domain in full (rest from reference TRBV14 and TRBJ1-2): EAGVTQFPSHSVIEKGQTVTLRCDPISGHDNLYWYRRVMGKEIKFLLHFVKESKQDESGMPNNRFLAERTGGTYSTLKVQPAELEDSGVYFCANQAGDNYGYTFGSGTRLTVV.

The chain carries TRBV27 and TRBJ2-2, with 14 positions matching TRBD2. This CDR3 region has 18 residues. CDR1 is MNHEY and CDR2 is SMNVEV in the germline V gene (reference sequence). Unmatched junction bases numbered 8, after V lost 2 bases and J lost 6 bases. DNA of the CDR3: TGTGCCAGCAGTTTAAGGCGGCGGACTAGCGGGGGGCCCGGGGAGCTGTTTTTT. Its translation is CASSLRRRTSGGPGELFF.

This CDR3 reads CASSVAVLGTEAFF. The CDR3 DNA is TGTGCCAGCAGCGTAGCAGTTCTGGGCACTGAAGCTTTCTTT. The J gene is TRBJ1-1, the V gene TRBV9; D is unclear. Germline V gene lookup returns CDR1 SGDLS and CDR2 YYNGEE. Trimming shortened V by 0 bases and J by 4 bases, and 10 bases separated the two germline ends. There are 14 residues in the CDR3.

The rearrangement links TRBV9 to TRBJ2-1; D perhaps matches TRBD2 (6 bases). The CDR3 has 15 amino acids. V shed 0 bases and J shed 7 bases, with 14 bases lying between them. Germline V lookup: CDR1 SGDLS, CDR2 YYNGEE. This CDR3 reads CASSVAGVPGNEQFF. The DNA for the CDR3 is TGTGCCAGCAGCGTAGCGGGGGTACCGGGGAATGAGCAGTTCTTC. The whole variable domain, filled in from reference TRBV9 and TRBJ2-1, reads DSGVTQTPKHLITATGQRVTLRCSPRSGDLSVYWYQQSLDQGLQFLIQYYNGEERAKGNILERFSAQQFPDLHSELNLSSLELGDSALYFCASSVAGVPGNEQFFGPGTRLTVL.

The genes are TRBV18 and TRBJ1-4; 8 bases fit TRBD1. The CDR3 has 14 residues. Germline V gene sequence: CDR1 KGHSH, CDR2 LQKENI. V lost 6 bases to trimming and J lost 5 bases; unmatched junction nucleotides: 5. CDR3 DNA sequence: TGTGCCAGCTCCCGGGACAGGAAAAATGAAAAACTGTTTTTT. This translates into CASSRDRKNEKLFF.

The J gene is TRBJ2-1, the V gene TRBV5-1, with a tentative D call TRBD2 (5 bases). CDR1 is SGHRS, CDR2 YFSETQ, per germline. V dropped 0 bases and J dropped 5 bases, with 12 bases sitting between them. The CDR3 is made up of 15 amino acids. DNA for the CDR3: TGCGCCAGCAGCTTGGTTCTGGCCGGGAACAATGAGCAGTTCTTC. It specifies CASSLVLAGNNEQFF.

This chain connects TRBV6-1 to TRBJ2-7; the D is unclear. Germline values: CDR1 MNHNS, CDR2 SASEGT. V shed 8 bases and J shed 6 bases, with 17 bases lying between them. This CDR3 contains 13 residues. CDR3: CASPKTELGEQYF. CDR3 bases: TGTGCCAGCCCAAAGACGGAACTCGGCGAGCAGTACTTC.

The chain couples TRBV7-2 to TRBJ2-3; unclear D gene. This CDR3 comprises 12 residues. Germline V CDR1 and CDR2: SGHTA, FQGNSA. V was shortened by 5 bases and J by 1 base, with 4 bases between the two germline ends. For the CDR3, the DNA is TGTGCCAGCAGCCTCCGCACAGATACGCAGTATTTT. The encoded protein is CASSLRTDTQYF.

The rearrangement links TRBV28 to TRBJ2-1, with D unclear. Per the germline V gene, CDR1 is MDHEN and CDR2 is SYDVKM. Trimming left V 3 bases short and J 6 bases short, with 12 bases between. The CDR3 has 14 amino acids. The CDR3 DNA reads TGTGCCAGCAGTTTTCTCGTTGGGCGCAATGAGCAGTTCTTC. Encoded protein: CASSFLVGRNEQFF.

This clone appeared a few times. The chain carries TRBV27 and TRBJ1-6, with D possibly being TRBD1 (5 bases). Trimming took off 6 bases at V and 0 bases at J, with 15 bases between the two ends. CDR1 and CDR2 from the germline V gene are MNHEY and SMNVEV (reference sequence). CDR3 length: 17 amino acids. The CDR3, as DNA: TGTGCCAGCAGACAACTCAGGGTTTACTCCTATAATTCACCCCTCCACTTT. Residues: CASRQLRVYSYNSPLHF.

This chain joins TRBV5-1 and TRBJ2-2, with 8 bases matching TRBD1. CDR1 is SGHRS, CDR2 YFSETQ, per germline. The V gene end was trimmed by 2 bases and the J gene end by 2 bases; junction bases not matched to a gene: 5. This CDR3 region has 16 residues. CDR3 DNA: TGCGCCAGCAGCTTACAGGGGGGCCTCAACACCGGGGAGCTGTTTTTT. Encoded protein: CASSLQGGLNTGELFF.

The sample holds one count of this clone. The J gene is TRBJ1-6, the V gene TRBV7-2, with D tentatively TRBD1 (6 bases). This CDR3 comprises 16 residues. Germline V gene sequence: CDR1 SGHTA, CDR2 FQGNSA. The V end was cut by 5 bases, the J end by 4 bases, with 15 bases between. The CDR3 loop reads CASSPRTAVYNSPLHF. The CDR3 DNA sequence: TGTGCCAGCAGCCCCCGGACAGCCGTATATAATTCACCCCTCCACTTT.

The rearrangement links TRBV2 to TRBJ2-7, with 9 bases that match TRBD1. The CDR3 spans 13 residues. Germline CDR1 reads SNHLY; CDR2 reads FYNNEI. The V segment lost 6 bases and the J segment 2 bases; nucleotides outside the gene matches: 2. The CDR3 loop reads CASRGTGPYEQYF. The CDR3 coding sequence is TGTGCCAGCAGGGGGACAGGGCCCTACGAGCAGTACTTC.

The chain carries TRBV2 and TRBJ2-7; 8 nucleotides line up with TRBD1. CDR1 SNHLY and CDR2 FYNNEI come from the germline V gene. The CDR3 has 13 residues. Trimming removed 6 bases from V and 5 bases from J; junction bases left unmatched: 6. This CDR3 is CASSLTGVHEQYF. The CDR3 coding sequence is TGTGCCAGCAGCTTGACAGGGGTCCACGAGCAGTACTTC.

The V gene is TRBV4-2, the J gene TRBJ2-7, with D perhaps TRBD1 (5 bases). Germline V gene data show CDR1 as LGHNA and CDR2 as YNFKEQ. V lost 0 bases, J lost 2 bases, and 8 bases lay in between. The CDR3 length is 14 residues. CDR3 residues: CASSQEVQAYEQYF. CDR3 bases: TGTGCCAGCAGCCAAGAGGTACAGGCCTACGAGCAGTACTTC.

The rearrangement uses TRBV7-2 and TRBJ2-7, with D uncertain. Germline V gives CDR1 SGHTA, CDR2 FQGNSA. CDR3 size: 13 residues. The V gene lost 1 base and the J gene lost 1 base, with 5 bases spanning the gap. Here the CDR3 DNA reads TGTGCCAGCAGCTTAGGCGTTTCCTACGAGCAGTACTTC. Translated: CASSLGVSYEQYF. Full variable domain (outside the CDR3, taken from reference TRBV7-2 and TRBJ2-7): GAGVSQSPSNKVTEKGKDVELRCDPISGHTALYWYRQSLGQGLEFLIYFQGNSAPDKSGLPSDRFSAERTGGSVSTLTIQRTQQEDSAVYLCASSLGVSYEQYFGPGTRLTVT.

This clone was seen a single time. The chain combines TRBV7-2 with TRBJ2-5; 8 bases are shared with TRBD2. Trimming removed 5 bases from V and 4 bases from J; junction bases left unmatched: 3. The germline V gene encodes CDR1 SGHTA and CDR2 FQGNSA. This CDR3 has 13 residues. The CDR3 spells CASSRGRRETQYF. The DNA for the CDR3 is TGTGCCAGCAGCCGCGGGAGGAGAGAGACCCAGTACTTC.

This rearrangement joins TRBV7-2 to TRBJ2-2; 8 nucleotides agree with TRBD1. Per the germline V gene, CDR1 is SGHTA and CDR2 is FQGNSA. The CDR3 spans 15 residues. Trimming took 6 bases from V and 2 from J; bases not matched to a gene: 5. The CDR3 loop reads CASRPGTGNTGELFF. As DNA, the CDR3 is TGTGCCAGCAGACCCGGGACAGGAAACACCGGGGAGCTGTTTTTT.